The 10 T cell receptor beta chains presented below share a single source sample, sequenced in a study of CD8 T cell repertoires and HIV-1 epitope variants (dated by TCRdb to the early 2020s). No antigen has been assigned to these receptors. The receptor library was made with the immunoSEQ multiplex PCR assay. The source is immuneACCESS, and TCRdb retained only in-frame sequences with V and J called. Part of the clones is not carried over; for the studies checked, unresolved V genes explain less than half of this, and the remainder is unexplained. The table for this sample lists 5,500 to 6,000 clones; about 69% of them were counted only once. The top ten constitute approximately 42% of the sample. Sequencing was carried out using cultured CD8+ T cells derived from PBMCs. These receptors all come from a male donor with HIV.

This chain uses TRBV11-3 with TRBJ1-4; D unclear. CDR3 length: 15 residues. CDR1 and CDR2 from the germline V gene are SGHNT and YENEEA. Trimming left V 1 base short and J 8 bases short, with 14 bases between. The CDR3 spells CASSLGNREREKLFF. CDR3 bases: TGTGCCAGCAGCTTAGGTAACAGAGAGCGGGAAAAACTGTTTTTT.

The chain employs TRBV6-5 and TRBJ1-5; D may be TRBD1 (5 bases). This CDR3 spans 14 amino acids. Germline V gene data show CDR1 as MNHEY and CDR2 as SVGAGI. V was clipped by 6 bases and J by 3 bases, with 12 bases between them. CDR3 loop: CASSPGTFNQPQHF. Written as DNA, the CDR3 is TGTGCCAGCAGCCCCGGGACTTTCAATCAGCCCCAGCATTTT.

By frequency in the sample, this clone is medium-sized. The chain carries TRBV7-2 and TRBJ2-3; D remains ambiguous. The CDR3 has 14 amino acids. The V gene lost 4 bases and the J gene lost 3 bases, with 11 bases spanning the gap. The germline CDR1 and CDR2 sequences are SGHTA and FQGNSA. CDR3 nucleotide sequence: TGTGCCAGCAGCTCCGTACTGGCGACAGATACGCAGTATTTT. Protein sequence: CASSSVLATDTQYF. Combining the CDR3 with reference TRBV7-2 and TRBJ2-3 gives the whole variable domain GAGVSQSPSNKVTEKGKDVELRCDPISGHTALYWYRQSLGQGLEFLIYFQGNSAPDKSGLPSDRFSAERTGGSVSTLTIQRTQQEDSAVYLCASSSVLATDTQYFGPGTRLTVL.

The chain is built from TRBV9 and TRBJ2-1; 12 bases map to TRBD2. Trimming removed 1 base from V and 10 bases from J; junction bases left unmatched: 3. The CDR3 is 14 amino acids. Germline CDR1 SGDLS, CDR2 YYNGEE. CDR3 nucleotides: TGTGCCAGCAGCGTACTAGCGGGGGGGCCGGAGCAGTTCTTC. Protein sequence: CASSVLAGGPEQFF.

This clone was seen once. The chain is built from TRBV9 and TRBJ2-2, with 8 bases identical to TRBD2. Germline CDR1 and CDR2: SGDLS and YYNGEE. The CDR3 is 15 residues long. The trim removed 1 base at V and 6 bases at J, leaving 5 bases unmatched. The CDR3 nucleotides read TGTGCCAGCAGCGTAAGCGGGGGTGGTTCCGGGGAGCTGTTTTTT. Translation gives CASSVSGGGSGELFF.

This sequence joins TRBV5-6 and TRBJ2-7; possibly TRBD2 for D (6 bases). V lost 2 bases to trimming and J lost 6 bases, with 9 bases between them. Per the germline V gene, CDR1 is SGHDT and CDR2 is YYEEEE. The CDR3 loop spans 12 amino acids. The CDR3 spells CASSLRAGEQYF. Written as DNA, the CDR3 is TGTGCCAGCAGCTTACGAGCGGGCGAGCAGTACTTC.

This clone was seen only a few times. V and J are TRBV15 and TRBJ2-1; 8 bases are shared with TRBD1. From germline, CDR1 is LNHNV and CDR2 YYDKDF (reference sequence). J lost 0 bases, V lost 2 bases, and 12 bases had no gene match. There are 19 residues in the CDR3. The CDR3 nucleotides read TGTGCCACCAGCAGAAGTCCCGGGACAGGCTTCAGCTCCTACAATGAGCAGTTCTTC. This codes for CATSRSPGTGFSSYNEQFF.

As DNA, the CDR3 is TGTGCCAGCAGCCAAGAAGGGCAGGGGTACGAGCAGTACTTC. The encoded protein is CASSQEGQGYEQYF. The rearrangement links TRBV14 to TRBJ2-7, with D maybe TRBD1 (6 bases). The length of the CDR3 is 14 residues. In germline, CDR1 is SGHDN, CDR2 FVKESK. V dropped 0 bases and J dropped 4 bases, with 10 bases sitting between them.

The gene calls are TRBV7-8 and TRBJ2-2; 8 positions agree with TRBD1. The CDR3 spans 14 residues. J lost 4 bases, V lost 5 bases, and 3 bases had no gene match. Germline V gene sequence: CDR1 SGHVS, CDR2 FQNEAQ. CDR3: CASSPTGATGELFF. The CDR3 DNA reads TGTGCCAGCAGCCCGACAGGGGCCACCGGGGAGCTGTTTTTT.

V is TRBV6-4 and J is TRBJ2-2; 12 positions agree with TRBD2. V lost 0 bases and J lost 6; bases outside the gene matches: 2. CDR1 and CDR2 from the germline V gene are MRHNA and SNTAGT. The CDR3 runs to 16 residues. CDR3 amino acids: CASSDSGLAGSGELFF. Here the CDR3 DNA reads TGTGCCAGCAGTGACTCGGGACTAGCGGGTTCCGGGGAGCTGTTTTTT.